These T cell receptor beta chains were read from a single sample in a study of early T cells in non-severe SARS-CoV-2 infection. TCRdb itself ran the 5' RACE reads through MiXCR, one entry per CDR3 protein. The sample includes roughly 80,000 distinct CDR3 sequences, approximately 11% of them seen just once. The source material was whole blood, sampled at baseline. These receptors all come from an adult who was a healthcare worker with PCR-confirmed SARS-CoV-2 infection or an uninfected control (not recorded which). Both conserved end residues are part of each CDR3. The D gene is left open where the match is weak. Clone sizes are given selectively: once, few, many, or a class where the clone is expanded.

V gene	D gene	J gene	clone size	CDR3 DNA	CDR3 protein
TRBV3-1	NA	TRBJ1-6	NA	TGTGCCAGCAGCCACGTCGAACAGAGTTCACCCCTCCACTTT	CASSHVEQSSPLHF
TRBV28	TRBD2	TRBJ2-4	few	TGTGCCAGCAGTTCCCTTAGCGGGTCGAGGGGCAACATTCAGTACTTC	CASSSLSGSRGNIQYF
TRBV15	TRBD1	TRBJ1-1	NA	TGTGCCACCAGCAGAGATAGGGGGCGGAACACTGAAGCTTTCTTT	CATSRDRGRNTEAFF
TRBV2	NA	TRBJ2-2	NA	TGTGCCAAGGAGACGACAGCCACCGGGGAGCTGTTTTTT	CAKETTATGELFF
TRBV29-1	NA	TRBJ2-3	once	TGCAGCGGGGATACGCAGTATTTT	CSGDTQYF
TRBV12-3/TRBV12-4	NA	TRBJ2-7	many	TGTGCCAGCAGTTTAGCTTTGGGGAGAACCCTCTACGAGCAGTACTTC	CASSLALGRTLYEQYF
TRBV28	TRBD2	TRBJ2-2	NA	TGTGCCAGCAGTTTAGGTAGCGGGTATACCGGGGAGCTGTTTTTT	CASSLGSGYTGELFF
TRBV29-1	NA	TRBJ2-5	many	TGCAGCGTAAGGGGGGGGCAAGAGACCCAGTACTTC	CSVRGGQETQYF
TRBV6-4	TRBD2	TRBJ2-1	NA	TGTGCCAGCAGTGAGCGGGGGGGCTCCTACAATGAGCAGTTCTTC	CASSERGGSYNEQFF
TRBV27	NA	TRBJ2-5	few	TGTGCCAGCAGTTTGGCCGCGGCGTCCACCCAAGAGACCCAGTACTTC	CASSLAAASTQETQYF
TRBV27	TRBD1	TRBJ1-6	few	TGTGCCAGCAGTTTATCAGGGACAGGGTATTCACCCCTCCACTTT	CASSLSGTGYSPLHF
TRBV28	NA	TRBJ2-3	many	TGTGCCAGCAGTGCCTTGCCTGGGGGGCCCGGCACAGATACGCAGTATTTT	CASSALPGGPGTDTQYF
TRBV20-1	NA	TRBJ2-7	NA	TGCAGTGCTAGAGATCCGGGGGACAGTTACTACGAGCAGTACTTC	CSARDPGDSYYEQYF
TRBV6-2/TRBV6-3	NA	TRBJ1-5	NA	TGTGCCAGCAGTTACTCGGACCGCGATCAGCCCCAGCATTTT	CASSYSDRDQPQHF
TRBV29-1	NA	TRBJ1-1	few	TGCAGCGGGGGGGACACTGAAGCTTTCTTT	CSGGDTEAFF
TRBV7-9	NA	TRBJ2-1	NA	TGTGCCAGCAGCTTCCGTGGGCCCCACAATGAGCAGTTCTTC	CASSFRGPHNEQFF
TRBV29-1	NA	TRBJ2-5	many	TGCAGCGCCTCACAAGAGACCCAGTACTTC	CSASQETQYF
TRBV5-1	TRBD2	TRBJ2-2	few	TGCGCCAGCAGCCTGGCGGGGGGCCGCGCGAACACCGGGGAGCTGTTTTTT	CASSLAGGRANTGELFF
TRBV28	TRBD2	TRBJ2-5	few	TGTGCCAGCAGTTTTCCCGGGGGGGCGAAGACCCAGTACTTC	CASSFPGGAKTQYF
TRBV5-4	TRBD2	TRBJ2-3	few	TGTGCCAGCAGCCCCCTAGCGGGGGACCGCACAGATACGCAGTATTTT	CASSPLAGDRTDTQYF
TRBV28	TRBD1	TRBJ1-5	NA	TGTGCCAGCAGTTTGGGGGGGGGACAGTTTAATCAGCCCCAGCATTTT	CASSLGGGQFNQPQHF
TRBV28	NA	TRBJ2-3	few	TGTGCCAGCAGTCCACCTCCCTTGGGGACTTTTCGCGGTAATACGCAGTATTTT	CASSPPPLGTFRGNTQYF
TRBV5-5	NA	TRBJ1-5	many	TGTGCCAGCAACTACGAGCCAGGTGATCCTCAGCCCCAGCATTTT	CASNYEPGDPQPQHF
TRBV2	NA	TRBJ1-3	few	TGTGCCAGCAGCCCAAGTCGGTCTGGAAACACCATATATTTT	CASSPSRSGNTIYF
TRBV20-1	NA	TRBJ1-2	many	TGCAGTGCGAGGTCGGAAACCTATGGCTACACCTTC	CSARSETYGYTF
TRBV7-3	NA	TRBJ2-7	many	TGTGCCAGCAGCCCAGGCCCGACAGTCTACGAGCAGTACTTC	CASSPGPTVYEQYF
TRBV5-1	NA	TRBJ2-2	few	TGCGCCAGCAGCTTGGGTTCTCTTAACACCGGGGAGCTGTTTTTT	CASSLGSLNTGELFF
TRBV5-5	TRBD1	TRBJ2-2	many	TGTGCCAGCTCCGGGACAGGGACAAACACCGGGGAGCTGTTTTTT	CASSGTGTNTGELFF
TRBV21-1	NA	TRBJ2-6	few	TGTGCCAGATCGCCGACTGACAGACCCTCTGGGGCCAACGTCCTGACTTTC	CARSPTDRPSGANVLTF
TRBV6-2/TRBV6-3	TRBD2	TRBJ2-5	NA	TGTGCCAGCAGCCCCGGACTAGCGGGGGTCCAAGAGACCCAGTACTTC	CASSPGLAGVQETQYF
TRBV15	TRBD2	TRBJ2-1	NA	TGTGCCACCGGTGCGAGACTAGCGGGGCAGAGCTCCTACAATGAGCAGTTCTTC	CATGARLAGQSSYNEQFF
TRBV18	NA	TRBJ2-5	few	TGTGCCAGCTCACCACTCTCCCGAAAGCGAGAGACCCAGTACTTC	CASSPLSRKRETQYF
TRBV13	NA	TRBJ2-7	NA	TGTGCCAGCAGCTTAGACAGGGACGAGCAGTACTTC	CASSLDRDEQYF
TRBV4-2	NA	TRBJ2-2	many	TGTGCCAGCAGCCAAGCCCGGTCGACCAGGGCCTCGAACACCGGGGAGCTGTTTTTT	CASSQARSTRASNTGELFF
TRBV2	NA	TRBJ2-3	many	TGTGCCAGCAGTGAGAGAAGTGGACAGCAGAAGCAGTATTTT	CASSERSGQQKQYF
TRBV7-3	TRBD1	TRBJ2-2	NA	TGTGCCAGCAGCTTCCAAAGAGCCGGGACAGGGGGCGTCGGGGAGCTGTTTTTT	CASSFQRAGTGGVGELFF
TRBV10-1	NA	TRBJ2-7	few	TGCGCCAGCAGTGCCAGGGACGTGCAGTACTTC	CASSARDVQYF
TRBV20-1	NA	TRBJ2-1	few	TGCAGTGCTAGGGACGTCGGAAGCTCCTACAATGAGCAGTTCTTC	CSARDVGSSYNEQFF
TRBV12-3/TRBV12-4	NA	TRBJ2-3	NA	TGTGCCAGCAGTCAAACCTTCACAGATACGCAGTATTTT	CASSQTFTDTQYF
TRBV5-5	NA	TRBJ2-3	NA	TGTGCCAGCAGCTGGGAAGGGGCAGCAGATACGCAGTATTTT	CASSWEGAADTQYF
TRBV27	NA	TRBJ2-3	many	TGTGCCAGCAGTTCCCTAATAGCCACAGATACGCAGTATTTT	CASSSLIATDTQYF
TRBV12-3/TRBV12-4	NA	TRBJ1-5	few	TGTGCCAGCAGTCCCTTCAGGGACACTAATCAGCCCCAGCATTTT	CASSPFRDTNQPQHF
TRBV5-6	NA	TRBJ1-5	many	TGTGCCAGCAGCACCTACCGGTTGGATAGCAATCAGCCCCAGCATTTT	CASSTYRLDSNQPQHF
TRBV29-1	NA	TRBJ1-2	few	TGCAGCGTTGAGTGGCAAAGCTATGGCTACACCTTC	CSVEWQSYGYTF
TRBV20-1	TRBD2	TRBJ2-3	NA	TGCAGTGCTGGGACTAGCGGAAGCACAGATACGCAGTATTTT	CSAGTSGSTDTQYF
TRBV5-5	NA	TRBJ2-7	many	TGTGCCAGCAGCCTGGCGCGACAGGTCATCTACGAGCAGTACTTC	CASSLARQVIYEQYF
TRBV5-1	NA	TRBJ2-3	few	TGCGCCAGCAGCTTGGCTCTTAGCACAGATACGCAGTATTTT	CASSLALSTDTQYF
TRBV7-3	NA	TRBJ2-5	many	TGTGCCAGCAGCTCGGATGCGAGGGGGACCCAGTACTTC	CASSSDARGTQYF
TRBV3-1	NA	TRBJ2-5	NA	TGTGCCAGCAGACCATGGGGACCGCTACAAGAGACCCAGTACTTC	CASRPWGPLQETQYF